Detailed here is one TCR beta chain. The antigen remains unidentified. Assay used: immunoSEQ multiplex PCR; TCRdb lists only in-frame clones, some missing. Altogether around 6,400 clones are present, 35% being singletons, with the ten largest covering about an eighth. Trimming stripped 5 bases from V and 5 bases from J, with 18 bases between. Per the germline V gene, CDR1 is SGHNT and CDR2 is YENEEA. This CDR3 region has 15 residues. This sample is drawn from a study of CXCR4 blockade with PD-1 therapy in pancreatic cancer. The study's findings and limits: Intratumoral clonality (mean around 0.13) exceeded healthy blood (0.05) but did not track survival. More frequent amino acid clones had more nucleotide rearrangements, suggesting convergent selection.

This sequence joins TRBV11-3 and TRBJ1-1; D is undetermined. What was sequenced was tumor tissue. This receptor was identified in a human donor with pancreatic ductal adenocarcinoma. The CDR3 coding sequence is TGTGCCAGCAGCCAGAACCTCGGGTCGGGGACTGAAGCTTTCTTT. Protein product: CASSQNLGSGTEAFF.